This T cell receptor (beta chain) stems from a study of OX40 agonist ivuxolimab in advanced cancers. Only a few counts were recorded for this clone. Sequencing used immunoSEQ multiplex PCR; TCRdb keeps in-frame clones, though not all of them. The sample gives roughly 80,000 clones, about 88% of which show up once; roughly 1.7% is in the top ten. Germline CDR1 and CDR2: SNHLY and FYNNEI. Trimming left V 5 bases short and J 10 bases short, with 6 bases between. This CDR3 is 10 amino acids long. Samples were taken at baseline and on day 1 of cycles 4 and 7. The sequencing here drew on CD4+ or CD8+ T cells sorted from blood, taken in a trial of the OX40 agonist ivuxolimab. The rearrangement links TRBV2 to TRBJ2-1; D not resolved. The receptor's source is an adult with an advanced solid tumor such as melanoma, head and neck, liver or kidney cancer. CDR3 nucleotides: TGTGCCAGCAGTTGGCCCGAGCAGTTCTTC. Translation gives CASSWPEQFF.